The clone carrying this T cell receptor (beta chain) was detected only a few times. Its target is not known. This entry is derived from a study of T-cell memory formation after mild COVID-19. The germline V gene encodes CDR1 MNHEY and CDR2 SVGAGI. V lost 4 bases, J lost 5 bases, and 7 bases stayed unmatched. The length of the CDR3 is 14 residues. UMIs and sample barcodes were carried by the TCR alpha and TCR beta cDNA libraries that 5'RACE produced using constant-segment primers. TCRdb used MiXCR to reprocess the 5' RACE reads, holding one entry per CDR3 protein. This sample has tens of thousands of distinct CDR3 sequences, with roughly 13% found just once. Study results and limitations: Clones from the second wave (peaking day 37) had unconfirmed SARS-CoV-2 specificity. Clones contracting over day 15 to 85 were CD4/CD8 balanced, with later expanders leaning CD4+. CD4+ contracting clones were mainly CM and EM; CD8+ ones, EMRA.

The J gene is TRBJ2-5, the V gene TRBV6-5; TRBD1 matches at 7 bases. The sample comprised PBMCs or a T cell subset sorted from them (not recorded which). The TCR was taken from a man aged 18 to 30 who had mild COVID-19 (a few samples of this study predate the infection). Cell type and time point are not known. CDR3 bases: TGTGCCAGCAGTTTTGACAGGGTGAAGGAGACCCAGTACTTC. Protein: CASSFDRVKETQYF.